The 13 T cell receptor beta chains listed next were all sequenced from one sample in a study of T cell responses to AZD1222 COVID-19 vaccine. Sequencing was performed with immunoSEQ multiplex PCR; in TCRdb, only in-frame clones are kept and a portion is missing. Of over 85,000 clones listed, 86% were seen once; the top ten hold approximately 5.1%. The sample here was peripheral blood, taken on day 0 of AZD1222 vaccination. These receptors were taken from an adult in good health.

V gene TRBV4-3 combines with J gene TRBJ2-1, with D possibly being TRBD1 or TRBD2 (6 bases each). The CDR3 is made up of 14 amino acids. Per the germline V gene, CDR1 is LGHNA and CDR2 is YSLEER. V lost 1 base to trimming and J lost 8 bases, with 12 bases between them. The CDR3 coding sequence is TGCGCCAGCAGCCAAGCTTCGGGGGCGGATGAGCAGTTCTTC. It is translated as CASSQASGADEQFF.

The chain is built from TRBV5-1 and TRBJ2-3, with D perhaps matching TRBD1 (5 bases). V was shortened by 1 base and J by 3 bases, with 21 bases between the two germline ends. The germline gives CDR1 SGHRS, CDR2 YFSETQ. The CDR3 runs to 18 residues. CDR3 residues: CASSLFKDTPFDTDTQYF. CDR3 DNA: TGCGCCAGCAGCTTGTTTAAGGACACCCCCTTCGATACAGATACGCAGTATTTT.

The rearrangement links TRBV6-2 or TRBV6-3 to TRBJ2-2; D is possibly TRBD2 (5 bases). V lost 0 bases to trimming and J lost 4 bases, with 15 bases between them. CDR3 size: 17 residues. Looked up from germline, CDR1 is MNHEY and CDR2 is SVGEGT. CDR3 loop: CASSYSSGSKGTGELFF. CDR3 nucleotides: TGTGCCAGCAGTTACTCCTCGGGGTCTAAGGGCACCGGGGAGCTGTTTTTT.

This clone was detected only once. V gene TRBV24-1 combines with J gene TRBJ2-1; tentative D call: TRBD2 (6 bases). This CDR3 is 14 amino acids long. The germline CDR1 and CDR2 sequences are KGHDR and SFDVKD. Trimming left V 4 bases short and J 9 bases short, with 15 bases between. This chain's CDR3 is CATSDPRRRGEQFF. As DNA, the CDR3 is TGTGCCACCAGTGACCCCCGGAGGCGGGGTGAGCAGTTCTTC.

This clone came up once. The chain is built from TRBV27 and TRBJ2-2; 8 bases match TRBD2. The V gene end was trimmed by 6 bases and the J gene end by 5 bases; junction bases not matched to a gene: 2. The germline CDR1 and CDR2 sequences are MNHEY and SMNVEV (reference sequence). The CDR3 is 13 residues long. The CDR3 spells CASRTGGTGELFF. The CDR3 DNA is TGTGCCAGCAGGACGGGGGGGACCGGGGAGCTGTTTTTT.

This clone occurred a few times. The V and J genes are TRBV28 and TRBJ2-5; maybe TRBD2 (7 bases). CDR1 is MDHEN and CDR2 is SYDVKM in the germline V gene. The CDR3 is 15 amino acids. V was cut by 1 base and J by 5 bases, with 14 bases left in between. The CDR3 bases are TGTGCCAGCAGTTTATTCGGGGGGCAAGGCGAGACCCAGTACTTC. The encoded protein is CASSLFGGQGETQYF.

This clone occurred once. This chain connects TRBV2 to TRBJ1-1; D is ambiguous. The germline V gene encodes CDR1 SNHLY and CDR2 FYNNEI. The length of the CDR3 is 13 residues. The V end lost 4 bases, the J end lost 1 base, and 7 bases lay between the germline ends. The DNA of the CDR3 is TGTGCCAGCAGTGTCGACTCGAACACTGAAGCTTTCTTT. Protein: CASSVDSNTEAFF.

The chain is built from TRBV2 and TRBJ2-1; 12 nucleotides agree with TRBD2. The CDR3 contains 15 residues. From germline, CDR1 is SNHLY and CDR2 FYNNEI. Germline trimming cut 3 bases from V and 8 bases from J; bases unmatched to any gene: 5. DNA of the CDR3: TGTGCCAGCAGTGACGCTAGCGGGGGGGTTGATGAGCAGTTCTTC. The encoded protein is CASSDASGGVDEQFF.

This clone was seen only a few times. The genes are TRBV6-5 and TRBJ1-4; D is possibly TRBD1 (6 bases). Germline V lookup: CDR1 MNHEY, CDR2 SVGAGI. The CDR3 is made up of 15 amino acids. Deletions cut 7 bases from V and 7 bases from J, with 19 bases between. The CDR3 sequence: CASTPRGEIGEKLFF. The CDR3 DNA sequence: TGTGCCAGCACCCCAAGGGGGGAGATAGGTGAAAAACTGTTTTTT.

V usage is TRBV5-6 and J usage is TRBJ2-7; D call uncertain. The V gene lost 2 bases and the J gene lost 5 bases, with 8 bases spanning the gap. The V gene's germline CDR1 is SGHDT and CDR2 YYEEEE. This CDR3 has 12 residues. This chain's CDR3 is CASSFVRHEQYF. For the CDR3, the DNA is TGTGCCAGCAGCTTCGTTCGCCACGAGCAGTACTTC.

This sequence joins TRBV7-3 and TRBJ1-6, with 7 bases identical to TRBD1. With 2 bases clipped from V and 7 bases from J, the junction kept 2 bases outside the gene matches. Germline CDR1 SGHTA, CDR2 FQGTGA. This CDR3 region has 14 residues. The CDR3 DNA reads as TGTGCCAGCAGCTTATTGGGACAGAATTCACCCCTCCACTTT. It codes for CASSLLGQNSPLHF.

The V and J genes are TRBV14 and TRBJ2-7; D perhaps matches TRBD2 (5 bases). Per germline, CDR1 SGHDN and CDR2 FVKESK. The CDR3 loop spans 14 amino acids. The germline V and J ends were trimmed by 5 bases and 3 bases, with 14 bases remaining between them. DNA of the CDR3: TGTGCCAGCAGCTTACCGGGGTTTTTCTACGAGCAGTACTTC. Translated, it gives CASSLPGFFYEQYF.

This rearrangement joins TRBV19 to TRBJ1-2, with no clear D. The CDR3 is 16 amino acids. Trimming took off 0 bases at V and 4 bases at J, with 15 bases between the two ends. The germline gives CDR1 LNHDA, CDR2 SQIVND (reference sequence). The CDR3 here is CASSIDPIGRTYGYTF. The CDR3 DNA follows: TGTGCCAGTAGTATAGATCCTATAGGGAGGACCTATGGCTACACCTTC.